The clone carrying this T cell receptor beta chain has a handful of counts. What it recognizes is unknown. This sample stems from a study of molecular identifiers for immune sequencing clone quantification. Findings of the study overall: Clones with over 20 RNA copies captured over 99% of effector molecules but under 1% of naive ones.

Source material for naive CD8 libraries was roughly 17,000 to 1,100,000 sorted cells, with 10%, 30% or 50% RNA. Naive CD8 T cells underwent sorting with the CD8+CD4-CCR7+CD45RA+ definition. Generation of bulk TCR libraries relied on previously described methods and listed TCR primers. TCRdb re-called the PCR reads with MiXCR, one entry per CDR3 protein. The sample records a few hundred thousand distinct CDR3 sequences, approximately 25% being singletons. The germline gives CDR1 SNHLY, CDR2 FYNNEI. V dropped 5 bases and J dropped 1 base, with 16 bases sitting between them. The CDR3 has 16 amino acids. Sequenced: naive CD8+ T cells from blood, with Jurkat cell RNA spiked in. Regarding subset: FACS-sorted CD8+CD4-CCR7+CD45RA+ naive T cells. This sequence was found in a human donor in good health. Some libraries in this study had Jurkat cell RNA spiked in. V and J are TRBV2 and TRBJ2-3; tentatively, D is TRBD1 (6 bases). CDR3 DNA sequence: TGTGCCAGCAGTACTCCACAGGGATCTGGCACAGATACGCAGTATTTT. This gives the protein CASSTPQGSGTDTQYF.